This TCR beta chain is from a study of human T cells and chemical hapten exposure (dated by TCRdb to the early 2020s). Broadly, across the study: For sensitization, 2% DPC in acetone was applied to a 2 cm by 2 cm area of upper inner arm skin. Throughout the approximately 25-week study period, patients were also given weekly therapeutic DPC doses on the scalp. Patch testing was performed on the upper back with Finn chambers containing 0.01% DPC, and the patch tests were scored after 6 days according to International Contact Dermatitis Research Group standards. The mostly female patient cohort included alopecia areata with under or over 50% scalp involvement, alopecia totalis and alopecia universalis. Libraries were pooled for sequencing, and variation in per-sample TCR yields was attributed mainly to small differences in library volumes within the pool. In alopecia patients, the study followed how the peripheral blood TCR repertoire changed in vivo over primary and secondary sensitization to diphenylcyclopropenone (DPC), a hapten. Blood samples were taken from patients before sensitization (week 0) and at 2, 6 and about 24 weeks after DPC sensitization. Around 30 alopecia patients provided blood for TCR sequencing at one to four time points (pre-sensitization, 2, 6 and 24 weeks). What the work shows at the level of the full study, not this receptor alone: All patients had alopecia, a presumed autoimmune disease, so their immune response might differ from that of healthy individuals. No change with DPC sensitization was found in the number of TCRs above 1 in 1000 frequency, and no evidence of global repertoire structure alterations was found. Repeated subsampling changed both the strength of the expansion versus patch-test correlation and the threshold at which that correlation became significant. Patch test score correlated positively with the number of PT1 expanded TCRs, reaching significance at thresholds 8, 16 and 32 but not at 4. Compared with pre-sensitization or healthy control sets, expanded TCRs formed significantly more large CDR3 similarity clusters, which is consistent with antigen-driven responses.

In its sample, this clonotype was seen a few times. Its cognate antigen has yet to be identified. One end of the junction is discordant with germline, which a read error may explain. The protocol used for the library was RACE. The data were produced on a NextSeq 500. During library preparation, unique molecular identifiers were attached to individual cDNA molecules so that TCRs could be counted quantitatively and reproducibly. Each blood RNA sample was used to sequence both TCR alpha and TCR beta chains. The source study handled its data this way. The median number of TCRs per sample was over 85,000, ranging from roughly 20,000 to 700,000. V, J and CDR3 annotation of the TCR reads was carried out using the Decombinator software suite. To make PS versus PT1 abundance plots, every sample was subsampled to the same number of TCRs (28,000). Expanded TCRs were defined as absent before sensitization and observed at least eight times at the 2-week time point. TCRdb trimmed public reads at Q25 via fastp, called clones via MiXCR and kept in-frame beta chains. Merged by CDR3 protein, the rows form single entries marked with the most common genes and DNA. TCRdb's processing, not the authors' own work, is the source of the V and J calls. Here the sample has roughly 72,000 distinct CDR3 sequences; over 9% occur a single time. 1.4% of the sample goes to the ten largest clones.

According to the study, the label for this sample's time point signals: patch test 1, 2 weeks after DPC sensitization. Reading the label with the study, this specimen's treatment or condition is: therapeutic diphenylcyclopropenone sensitization with weekly scalp DPC. At each patch-test visit, blood was drawn before the patch test was applied. Patients were eligible if aged 18 to 70, diagnosed with alopecia and judged suitable for DPC therapy, and pregnant patients were excluded. Total RNA was extracted from unfractionated whole blood collected in Tempus Blood RNA tubes. Inclusive of the bounding cysteine and phenylalanine, the CDR3 is 14 residues long. Only the CDR3 DNA stays, 42 bases, in frame from base 1. Taken from the germline V gene (reference sequence), the CDR1 and CDR2 loops are MNHNY and SVGAGI.

This receptor was identified in a woman in her 50s with alopecia areata. Some clones in this sample may be carry-over from other donors' samples. Rearrangement joined TRBV6-6 to TRBJ1-3; 8 bases in the junction line up with TRBD1. Sequenced here: whole blood, sampled in connection with sensitization to the hapten diphenylcyclopropenone (DPC). The nucleotide sequence reads as follows: TGTGCCAGCACCCCAGGGGGCTCTAGAAACACCATATATTTT. Protein translation: CASTPGGSRNTIYF.